This T cell receptor beta chain derives from a study of blood T cell repertoires in COVID-19. As for the study in general: COVID-19 samples, acute and convalescent, were from the United States, Italy and Spain. PBMCs, B-cell-depleted T cells, or T cells were the source of the cDNA or gDNA that made up the material.

The sample holds one count of this clone. Original analysis: Amplification from reference gene primers served as the basis for estimated nucleated cell counts. Clones were sequenced by immunoSEQ multiplex PCR, and TCRdb holds only the in-frame ones, with some missing. V, J and clone size are those of that table, while D and trimming were read from the DNA. The table lists about 59,000 clones, 65% to 80% of them singletons, with less than 6% in the top ten. Trimming stripped 5 bases from V and 8 bases from J, with 13 bases between. Germline V lookup: CDR1 SGHAT, CDR2 FQNNGV. This CDR3 comprises 14 residues.

This receptor was obtained from a woman between 65 and 79 years old with acute or convalescent COVID-19. The rearrangement uses TRBV11-2 and TRBJ1-6; no definite D call. Sequencing input: peripheral blood. CDR3 sequence (DNA): TGTGCCAGCAGCCCCCCAGTTACGCATTCACCCCTCCACTTT. Amino acids: CASSPPVTHSPLHF. Supplemented by reference TRBV11-2 and TRBJ1-6, the full variable domain reads EAGVAQSPRYKIIEKRQSVAFWCNPISGHATLYWYQQILGQGPKLLIQFQNNGVVDDSQLPKDRFSAERLKGVDSTLKIQPAKLEDSAVYLCASSPPVTHSPLHFGNGTRLTVT.